A selection of T cell receptor beta chains follows, all from one sample in a study of cytomegalovirus exposure and HLA in healthy donors. The table came from immunoSEQ multiplex PCR; TCRdb's copy has only in-frame clones and leaves some out. The table lists hundreds of thousands of clones, 70% to 80% of them singletons. The sample consisted of PBMCs. The receptor source for this set is a woman in her twenties or thirties in good health and CMV-seronegative. Both conserved end residues are part of each CDR3. A D gene is named only where the DNA matches it firmly. The size field is filled for only some rows; it gives once, few, many or a size class.

>NA|15|NA|TRBV18|TRBJ1-2
CASSPEAGKNYGYTF
TGTGCCAGCTCACCAGAGGCAGGGAAGAACTATGGCTACACCTTC
>TRBD1|14|NA|TRBV30|TRBJ1-4
CAWSGDRGAEKLFF
TGTGCCTGGAGTGGCGACAGGGGAGCTGAAAAACTGTTTTTT
>NA|15|NA|TRBV6-1|TRBJ1-3
CASSEAQGYGNAIYF
TGTGCCAGCAGTGAAGCTCAGGGGTACGGAAACGCCATATATTTT
>NA|13|NA|TRBV18|TRBJ1-5
CASSTGGNQPQHF
TGTGCCAGCTCGACCGGGGGCAATCAGCCCCAGCATTTT
>TRBD1|14|NA|TRBV5-1|TRBJ2-3
CASSPDRGTDTQYF
TGCGCCAGCAGCCCCGACAGGGGCACAGATACGCAGTATTTT
>NA|13|NA|TRBV5-4|TRBJ1-2
CASSREANYGYTF
TGTGCCAGCAGCCGAGAAGCGAACTATGGCTACACCTTC
>TRBD2|16|NA|TRBV5-4|TRBJ2-5
CASSLPSGALQETQYF
TGTGCCAGCAGCTTGCCTAGCGGAGCACTTCAAGAGACCCAGTACTTC
>NA|14|NA|TRBV5-1|TRBJ1-1
CASSHQGPDTEAFF
TGCGCCAGCAGCCACCAGGGGCCTGACACTGAAGCTTTCTTT
>TRBD1|14|NA|TRBV6-5|TRBJ2-1
CASSTTGGYNEQFF
TGTGCCAGCAGTACCACAGGGGGCTACAATGAGCAGTTCTTC
>TRBD2|15|NA|TRBV9|TRBJ2-1
CASSLGLAEYNEQFF
TGTGCCAGCAGTTTGGGACTAGCGGAATACAATGAGCAGTTCTTC
>NA|13|once|TRBV5-8|TRBJ2-7
CASTYRSSYEQYF
TGTGCCAGCACCTACAGGAGCTCCTACGAGCAGTACTTC
>TRBD1|16|NA|TRBV5-1|TRBJ2-4
CASSETPGTGLNIQYF
TGCGCCAGCAGCGAGACTCCCGGGACAGGGTTAAACATTCAGTACTTC
>TRBD2|16|few|TRBV5-1|TRBJ2-5
CASSLVRAGAGETQYF
TGCGCCAGCAGCTTGGTTCGAGCGGGAGCGGGGGAGACCCAGTACTTC
>NA|10|once|TRBV2|TRBJ1-1
CASRAGEAFF
TGTGCCAGCCGAGCCGGGGAAGCTTTCTTT
>NA|12|NA|TRBV6-5|TRBJ1-1
CATTDSGRKAFF
TGTGCCACGACGGACAGTGGGCGAAAAGCTTTCTTT
>NA|14|NA|TRBV6-1|TRBJ2-2
CASSDAVRTGELFF
TGTGCCAGCAGTGATGCGGTTAGGACCGGGGAGCTGTTTTTT
>TRBD2|14|NA|TRBV30|TRBJ2-5
CAWNVLAGGETQYF
TGTGCCTGGAACGTACTAGCGGGAGGAGAGACCCAGTACTTC
>NA|13|few|TRBV18|TRBJ1-2
CASSPKDRWGYTF
TGTGCCAGCTCACCCAAGGACAGATGGGGCTACACCTTC
>NA|12|NA|TRBV5-4|TRBJ2-1
CASSAPLNEQFF
TGTGCCAGCAGCGCCCCCCTAAATGAGCAGTTCTTC
>NA|15|NA|TRBV11-3|TRBJ1-1
CASSLDGGGNTEAFF
TGTGCCAGCAGCTTAGATGGCGGGGGGAACACTGAAGCTTTCTTT
>NA|15|NA|TRBV29-1|TRBJ2-3
CSVERQGISTDTQYF
TGCAGCGTTGAAAGGCAGGGGATATCCACAGATACGCAGTATTTT
>TRBD1|16|once|TRBV6-6|TRBJ1-6
CASNLAQGAGNSPLHF
TGTGCCAGCAATCTAGCACAGGGGGCAGGGAATTCACCCCTCCACTTT
>TRBD1|14|NA|TRBV27|TRBJ1-1
CASRPGQGIAEAFF
TGTGCCAGCAGGCCCGGACAGGGGATCGCTGAAGCTTTCTTT
>NA|14|NA|TRBV25-1|TRBJ1-1
CASVKGGVNTEAFF
TGTGCCAGCGTTAAAGGGGGGGTAAACACTGAAGCTTTCTTT
>NA|14|NA|TRBV5-1|TRBJ1-5
CASSLVADGQPQHF
TGCGCCAGCAGCTTGGTGGCCGACGGGCAGCCCCAGCATTTT
>NA|13|once|TRBV5-5|TRBJ1-2
CASSLGTSNGYTF
TGTGCCAGCAGCTTGGGAACCTCTAATGGCTACACCTTC
>TRBD1|15|NA|TRBV6-1|TRBJ1-1
CASRDQGDRNTEAFF
TGTGCCAGCAGGGACCAGGGGGATCGTAACACTGAAGCTTTCTTT
>NA|15|NA|TRBV6-5|TRBJ2-7
CASRPDRVFSYEQYF
TGTGCCAGCAGGCCCGACAGAGTATTCTCCTACGAGCAGTACTTC
>TRBD2|17|once|TRBV4-2|TRBJ2-3
CASSQDGAGGPADTQYF
TGTGCCAGCAGCCAAGATGGAGCGGGGGGGCCTGCAGATACGCAGTATTTT
>NA|9|NA|TRBV20-1|TRBJ1-2
CSVDYGYTF
TGCAGTGTAGACTATGGCTACACCTTC
>NA|14|NA|TRBV6-5|TRBJ1-4
CASSRWGVNEKLFF
TGTGCCAGCAGCAGATGGGGCGTTAATGAAAAACTGTTTTTT
>NA|14|NA|TRBV18|TRBJ2-2
CASSPQGLAGELFF
TGTGCCAGCTCACCGCAGGGATTGGCCGGGGAGCTGTTTTTT
>NA|14|NA|TRBV30|TRBJ1-3
CAWSRQSFGNTIYF
TGTGCCTGGAGCCGACAGAGTTTTGGAAACACCATATATTTT
>NA|14|NA|TRBV9|TRBJ1-6
CASTYREGNSPLHF
TGTGCCAGCACGTACAGGGAAGGGAATTCACCCCTCCACTTT
>TRBD2|14|NA|TRBV29-1|TRBJ2-2
CSDLLAGETGELFF
TGCAGCGACCTACTAGCGGGAGAGACCGGGGAGCTGTTTTTT
>NA|16|NA|TRBV5-1|TRBJ2-5
CASSPLPSSDQETQYF
TGCGCCAGCAGCCCTTTGCCATCTAGCGACCAAGAGACCCAGTACTTC
>NA|14|NA|TRBV7-3|TRBJ2-3
CASSRLGDTDTQYF
TGTGCCAGCAGCAGACTAGGGGACACAGATACGCAGTATTTT
>NA|14|NA|TRBV15|TRBJ1-2
CATSRDRSGYGYTF
TGTGCCACCAGCAGAGATCGGTCAGGCTATGGCTACACCTTC
>NA|15|few|TRBV19|TRBJ1-5
CASSTDKYSNQPQHF
TGTGCCAGTAGTACCGACAAGTATAGCAATCAGCCCCAGCATTTT
>NA|14|NA|TRBV6-5|TRBJ1-5
CASSEGGSGQPQHF
TGTGCCAGCAGTGAAGGAGGGAGTGGTCAGCCCCAGCATTTT